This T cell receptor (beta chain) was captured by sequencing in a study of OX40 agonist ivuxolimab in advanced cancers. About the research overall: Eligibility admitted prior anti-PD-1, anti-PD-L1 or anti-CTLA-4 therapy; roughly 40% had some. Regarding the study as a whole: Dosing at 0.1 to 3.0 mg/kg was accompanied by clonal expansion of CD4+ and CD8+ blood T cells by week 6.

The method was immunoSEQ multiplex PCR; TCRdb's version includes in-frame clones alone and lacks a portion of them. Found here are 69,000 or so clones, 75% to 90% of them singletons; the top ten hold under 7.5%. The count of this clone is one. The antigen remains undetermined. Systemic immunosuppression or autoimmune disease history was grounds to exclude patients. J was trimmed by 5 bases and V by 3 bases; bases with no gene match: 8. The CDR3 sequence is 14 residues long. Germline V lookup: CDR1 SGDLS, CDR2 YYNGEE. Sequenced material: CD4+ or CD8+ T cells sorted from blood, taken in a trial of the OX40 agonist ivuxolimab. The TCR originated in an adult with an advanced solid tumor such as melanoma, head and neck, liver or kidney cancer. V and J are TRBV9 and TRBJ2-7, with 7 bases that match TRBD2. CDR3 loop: CASSARGGDHEQYF. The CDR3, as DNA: TGTGCCAGCAGCGCTCGCGGGGGTGACCACGAGCAGTACTTC.